This record looks at one T cell receptor beta chain sequence and its context. The data belong to a study of blood T cell repertoires in COVID-19. Study-level background: From T cells, B-cell-depleted T cells, or PBMCs came the material, which was cDNA or gDNA.

This CDR3 is built from 15 residues. The germline gives CDR1 MDHEN, CDR2 SYDVKM. V shed 5 bases and J shed 2 bases, with 16 bases lying between them. Sequencing was performed with immunoSEQ multiplex PCR; in TCRdb, only in-frame clones are kept and a portion is missing. Altogether 180,000 or so clones are present, roughly 83% being singletons, with the ten largest covering 5.5% to 8%. Recruited during active infection, patients (from Seattle) were subsequently followed longitudinally. The chain combines TRBV28 with TRBJ2-7, with D tentatively TRBD1 (8 bases). This sequence originates from a woman aged 35 to 49 with COVID-19, enrolled during active disease. The specimen was peripheral blood. CDR3 sequence reads: CASSPERDRPYEQYF. CDR3 nucleotides: TGTGCCAGCAGTCCCGAGCGGGACAGGCCCTACGAGCAGTACTTC.